The clone carrying this T cell receptor (beta chain) was counted many times. What it binds is not known. This record comes from a study of T-cell reconstitution after alpha-beta-depleted transplantation in children. Broader study findings: At around two months after transplant, the alpha-beta T cells were reportedly derived from several hundred expanded clones that came from non-depleted graft cells. It was surviving recipient T cells and thymic progenitors that gave some patients high TCRbeta diversity at day 60. Newly generated T cells supplied most T-cell counts and diversity one year post-transplant.

Germline V CDR1 and CDR2: SGHVS, FNYEAQ. CDR3 length: 17 amino acids. V gave up 6 bases and J gave up 1 base, with 16 bases separating them. It was with unique molecular identifiers that the TCRbeta library was prepared. TCRdb independently ran MiXCR on the PCR reads; one entry per CDR3 protein. The sample lists about 17,000 distinct CDR3 sequences; roughly 5.6% were seen once. Specimen: PBMCs, collected before TCRalphabeta/CD19-depleted stem cell transplant. The TCR originated in a boy aged 10-17 years with acute lymphoblastic leukemia, due to receive a stem cell transplant. The chain has TRBV7-6 and TRBJ2-6; D is perhaps TRBD1 (6 bases). In nucleotides, the CDR3 is TGTGCCAGCAGTTCCCGAGGGGGTTGGTCTGGGGCCAACGTCCTGACTTTC. Protein sequence: CASSSRGGWSGANVLTF. Using reference TRBV7-6 and TRBJ2-6 for the parts outside the CDR3, the full variable domain is GAGVSQSPRYKVTKRGQDVALRCDPISGHVSLYWYRQALGQGPEFLTYFNYEAQQDKSGLPNDRFSAERPEGSISTLTIQRTEQRDSAMYRCASSSRGGWSGANVLTFGAGSRLTVL.